This TCR beta chain was captured by sequencing in a study of blood T cell repertoires in COVID-19. Study background: Acute-phase and convalescent COVID-19 samples originated in the United States, Italy and Spain. T cells, B-cell-depleted T cells, or PBMCs provided the cDNA or gDNA that served as material.

The V gene's germline CDR1 is MDHEN and CDR2 SYDVKM. The V segment lost 3 bases and the J segment 5 bases; nucleotides outside the gene matches: 5. This CDR3 has 15 residues. Per the authors' pipeline: How many nucleated cells were present was estimated from reference gene primer amplification. TCRdb's copy holds only in-frame clones and misses some; the assay was immunoSEQ multiplex PCR. For V, J and clone size, that table is used; D and trimming come from the DNA. Of about 99,000 clones detected, around 83% appear once; the ten largest clones hold less than 2%. The TCR comes from a man between 65 and 79 years old with active or convalescent COVID-19. The chain uses TRBV28 and TRBJ2-2; 8 bases match TRBD1. The sample taken for sequencing was peripheral blood. In nucleotides, the CDR3 is TGTGCCAGCAGTTTCCGGGACAGGTCAACCGGGGAGCTGTTTTTT. Translation: CASSFRDRSTGELFF.